The 14 T cell receptor beta chains below come from one sample, sequenced in a study of cytomegalovirus exposure and HLA in healthy donors (dated by TCRdb to 2016 to 2017). Receptor amplification or capture employed the immunoSEQ multiplex PCR assay. The multiplex PCR relied on a mix of 60 forward primers for TCR Vbeta segments and 13 reverse primers for TCR Jbeta segments. TCRdb retrieved this table from immuneACCESS and kept in-frame rearrangements only. Not all clones are present; in checked studies, unresolved V genes account for under half, and no reason is known for the remainder. The sample table records about 84,000 clones; around 66% of these occur just once. The ten top clones hold 14% to 15% of the sample. Sequenced: PBMCs. These receptors all come from a woman in her 40s in good health and CMV-seropositive.

The V call is TRBV4-3, the J call TRBJ2-3; 11 positions match TRBD2. The CDR3 has 17 amino acids. V lost 2 bases, J lost 5 bases, and 9 bases stayed unmatched. Germline V CDR1 and CDR2: LGHNA, YSLEER. This CDR3 reads CASSQSPASGRRDTQYF. The DNA of the CDR3 is TGCGCCAGCAGCCAATCTCCGGCTAGCGGGAGGCGAGATACGCAGTATTTT.

The chain joins TRBV5-1 to TRBJ2-1, with 12 positions matching TRBD2. Unmatched junction bases numbered 6, after V lost 4 bases and J lost 10 bases. Germline loops: CDR1 SGHRS, CDR2 YFSETQ. The CDR3 sequence is 14 residues long. In DNA form, the CDR3 reads TGCGCCAGCAGCACTGAGGGACTAGCGGGCGAGCAGTTCTTC. Protein product: CASSTEGLAGEQFF.

V and J are TRBV15 and TRBJ2-3; TRBD1 matches 8 bases. The CDR3 covers 15 residues. Germline values: CDR1 LNHNV, CDR2 YYDKDF (reference sequence). With 5 bases clipped from V and 2 bases from J, the junction kept 6 bases outside the gene matches. CDR3 residues: CATSVQGAYTDTQYF. The CDR3 DNA reads as TGTGCCACCAGCGTCCAGGGGGCCTACACAGATACGCAGTATTTT.

The table lists this clone with a few counts. This chain joins TRBV6-1 and TRBJ2-5; TRBD2 is a possible D gene (5 bases). Deletions cut 4 bases from V and 4 bases from J, with 10 bases between. CDR3 size: 13 residues. The V gene's germline CDR1 is MNHNS and CDR2 SASEGT. CDR3 residues: CASSVLGRETQYF. The DNA for the CDR3 is TGTGCCAGCAGTGTTTTAGGGAGAGAGACCCAGTACTTC.

This clone was seen only a few times. V gene TRBV15 combines with J gene TRBJ1-4, with no clear D. This CDR3 has 14 amino acids. The germline V gene encodes CDR1 LNHNV and CDR2 YYDKDF (reference sequence). Between the trimmed V and J ends, which lost 0 bases and 3 bases, there was a span of 5 bases. This CDR3 reads CATSRDRANEKLFF. CDR3 nucleotides: TGTGCCACCAGCAGAGATCGAGCTAATGAAAAACTGTTTTTT. Full variable domain (rest looked up from reference TRBV15 and TRBJ1-4): DAMVIQNPRYQVTQFGKPVTLSCSQTLNHNVMYWYQQKSSQAPKLLFHYYDKDFNNEADTPDNFQSRRPNTSFCFLDIRSPGLGDTAMYLCATSRDRANEKLFFGSGTQLSVL.

This clone came up once. The V call is TRBV27, the J call TRBJ2-3; the D gene is possibly TRBD2 (6 bases). V was trimmed by 2 bases and J by 0 bases, leaving 18 bases between them. The CDR3 runs to 18 residues. Germline V gives CDR1 MNHEY, CDR2 SMNVEV (reference sequence). CDR3 bases: TGTGCCAGCAGTTTAGTTGGTGGACTACCGTCTAGCACAGATACGCAGTATTTT. This gives the protein CASSLVGGLPSSTDTQYF.

This chain links TRBV9 with TRBJ2-7; 10 nucleotides line up with TRBD1. V shed 3 bases and J 7 bases; nucleotides not matched to a gene: 7. Germline V gene sequence: CDR1 SGDLS, CDR2 YYNGEE. This CDR3 comprises 14 residues. The CDR3 DNA is TGTGCCAGCAGCGCCCGACAGGGGGCGGGGGAGCAGTACTTC. The encoded protein is CASSARQGAGEQYF.

The CDR3, as DNA: TGTGCCAGCAACCGGACGGGACAGGGGTGTGAAAAACTGTTTTTT. Translating it yields CASNRTGQGCEKLFF. The rearrangement uses TRBV6-4 and TRBJ1-4; 10 nucleotides match TRBD1. V dropped 7 bases and J dropped 7; count of bases not matched to a gene: 9. Germline CDR1 reads MRHNA; CDR2 reads SNTAGT. The CDR3 is 15 residues long.

This clone was detected only a few times. This sequence joins TRBV9 and TRBJ2-5, with unresolved D. Germline-derived CDR1 and CDR2 are SGDLS and YYNGEE. This CDR3 spans 12 amino acids. V lost 4 bases to trimming and J lost 4 bases, with 8 bases between them. The CDR3 reads CASSRSSETQYF. In DNA, the CDR3 is TGTGCCAGCAGCCGTAGTTCAGAGACCCAGTACTTC.

The gene calls are TRBV19 and TRBJ1-1; tentative D call: TRBD1 (5 bases). The CDR3 has 13 amino acids. The V end was cut by 7 bases, the J end by 3 bases, with 12 bases between. The germline CDR1 and CDR2 sequences are LNHDA and SQIVND (reference sequence). The CDR3 DNA sequence: TGTGCCAGTATCGGGTCGGGGGACACTGAAGCTTTCTTT. Translating it yields CASIGSGDTEAFF.

V gene TRBV5-8 combines with J gene TRBJ1-1; D is possibly TRBD1 (5 bases). Trimming pared 5 bases from V and 7 bases from J, leaving 18 bases between. CDR1 is SGHTS, CDR2 YDEGEE, per germline. The CDR3 loop spans 14 amino acids. In DNA, the CDR3 is TGTGCCAGCAGTTATTATTCAGGAGGGGTTGAAGCTTTCTTT. This gives the protein CASSYYSGGVEAFF. Complete variable domain (other parts from reference TRBV5-8 and TRBJ1-1): EAGVTQSPTHLIKTRGQQATLRCSPISGHTSVYWYQQALGLGLQFLLWYDEGEERNRGNFPPRFSGRQFPNYSSELNVNALELEDSALYLCASSYYSGGVEAFFGQGTRLTVV.

The V gene is TRBV6-5, the J gene TRBJ1-1; D is uncertain. Looked up from germline, CDR1 is MNHEY and CDR2 is SVGAGI. The V gene lost 2 bases and the J gene lost 7 bases, with 14 bases spanning the gap. The CDR3 is 14 residues long. The CDR3: CASSYVPDRGEAFF. DNA for the CDR3: TGTGCCAGCAGTTACGTACCCGATCGGGGTGAAGCTTTCTTT.

The V gene is TRBV5-1, the J gene TRBJ2-1; TRBD2 matches 8 bases. CDR3 length: 16 residues. The germline gives CDR1 SGHRS, CDR2 YFSETQ. V dropped 8 bases and J dropped 8; count of bases not matched to a gene: 18. The CDR3 nucleotides read TGCGCCAGTCAGGAACTGGGACTAGGAAACTCCGATGAGCAGTTCTTC. This gives the protein CASQELGLGNSDEQFF.

The chain recombines TRBV4-3 with TRBJ2-1, with TRBD2 identical over 7 bases. Germline CDR1 reads LGHNA; CDR2 reads YSLEER. This CDR3 has 15 amino acids. The V gene end was trimmed by 0 bases and the J gene end by 5 bases; junction bases not matched to a gene: 4. CDR3 region: CASSQDLGTNNEQFF. CDR3 bases: TGCGCCAGCAGCCAAGATCTAGGGACTAACAATGAGCAGTTCTTC.